This T cell receptor (beta chain) was identified during a study of blood T cell repertoires in COVID-19. Germline V gene lookup returns CDR1 SGHTA and CDR2 FQGNSA. The CDR3 has 17 amino acids. Trimming at V came to 5 bases and at J to 1 base, leaving 10 bases not matched to a gene. The assay was immunoSEQ multiplex PCR, and TCRdb's table has in-frame clones only and misses some. The table shows fewer than 700,000 clones, with around nine tenths occurring only once. The sequencing input was peripheral blood. The chain combines TRBV7-2 with TRBJ2-7, with 11 positions matching TRBD1. The receptor was isolated from a woman aged 45-65 years with COVID-19, enrolled during active disease. As DNA, the CDR3 is TGTGCCAGCAGCACACGGGGGGGACAGGGGGTTTCCTACGAGCAGTACTTC. Protein sequence: CASSTRGGQGVSYEQYF.